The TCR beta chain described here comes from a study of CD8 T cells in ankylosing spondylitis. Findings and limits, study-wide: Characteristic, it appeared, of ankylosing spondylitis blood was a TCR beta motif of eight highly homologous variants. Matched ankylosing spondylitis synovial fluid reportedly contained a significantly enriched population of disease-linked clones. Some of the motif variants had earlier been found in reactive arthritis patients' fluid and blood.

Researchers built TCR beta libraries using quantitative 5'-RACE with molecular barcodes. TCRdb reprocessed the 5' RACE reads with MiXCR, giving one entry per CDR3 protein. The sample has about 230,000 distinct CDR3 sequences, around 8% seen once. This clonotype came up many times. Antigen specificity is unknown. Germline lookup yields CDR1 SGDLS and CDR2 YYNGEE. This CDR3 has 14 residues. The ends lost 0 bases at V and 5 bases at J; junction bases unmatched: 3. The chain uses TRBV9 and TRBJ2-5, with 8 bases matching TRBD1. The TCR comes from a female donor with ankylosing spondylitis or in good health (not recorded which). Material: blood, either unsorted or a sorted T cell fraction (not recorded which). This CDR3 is CASSVGRQGETQYF. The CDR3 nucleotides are TGTGCCAGCAGCGTAGGAAGACAGGGGGAGACCCAGTACTTC.